This T cell receptor (beta chain) was recorded in a study of CD8 T cells in Susac syndrome. Study results and caveats: TCR sequencing and HLA analysis covered a relatively small number of individuals.

TCR beta sequencing covered blood CD8+ and CD4+ T cells. The controls, all healthy donors, were matched for age and sex. While CD8+ and CD4+ T cells were isolated negatively, TEMRA cells were enriched by FACS. As to this clonotype: Its matching antigen is unknown.

V lost 5 bases, J lost 0 bases, and 12 bases stayed unmatched. The CDR3 consists of 18 residues. In germline, CDR1 is LGHDT, CDR2 YNNKEL (reference sequence). The RNA, roughly 0.45 to 1 ug, was put through reverse transcription using random hexamers. TCRdb fed the immunoSEQ multiplex PCR reads into MiXCR, producing one record per CDR3 protein. The sample has 150,000 or so distinct CDR3 sequences; about 95% are singletons. The sample was CD4+ T cells from PBMCs. This chain links TRBV3-1 with TRBJ2-5; 10 bases line up with TRBD2. This TCR was recovered from a human donor in good health. For the CDR3, the DNA is TGTGCCAGCAGCTCCCGGGGGGTACTAGCGGGGTACCAAGAGACCCAGTACTTC. It translates to CASSSRGVLAGYQETQYF.